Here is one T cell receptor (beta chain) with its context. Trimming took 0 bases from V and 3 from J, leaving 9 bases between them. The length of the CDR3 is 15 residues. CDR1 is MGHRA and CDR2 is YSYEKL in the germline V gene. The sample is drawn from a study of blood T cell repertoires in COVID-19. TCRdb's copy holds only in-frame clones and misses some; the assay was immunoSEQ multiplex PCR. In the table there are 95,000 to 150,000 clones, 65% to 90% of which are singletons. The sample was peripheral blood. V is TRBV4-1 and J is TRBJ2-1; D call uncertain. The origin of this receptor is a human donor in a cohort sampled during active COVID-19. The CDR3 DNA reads TGCGCCAGCAGCCAAGAGTGGCAAAGCTACAATGAGCAGTTCTTC. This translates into CASSQEWQSYNEQFF.